These 9 T cell receptor beta chains were sequenced from one sample in a study of blood T cell repertoires in COVID-19. Libraries were prepared by immunoSEQ multiplex PCR; TCRdb keeps only in-frame clonotypes and omits some of them. The table includes under 150,000 clones, almost 90% detected once. The sample comprised peripheral blood. Source of these receptors: a man aged 50 or older with active or convalescent COVID-19.

This clone was recorded only once. V and J are TRBV4-3 and TRBJ2-1, with D tentatively TRBD2 (6 bases). The CDR3 extends over 13 amino acids. Germline CDR1 reads LGHNA; CDR2 reads YSLEER. The germline V and J ends were trimmed by 0 bases and 7 bases, with 7 bases remaining between them. CDR3: CASSQEAGNEQFF. The CDR3 DNA follows: TGCGCCAGCAGCCAAGAAGCGGGTAATGAGCAGTTCTTC.

The V and J genes are TRBV7-9 and TRBJ2-1; D is perhaps TRBD2 (6 bases). V gave up 5 bases and J gave up 0 bases, with 14 bases separating them. CDR3 length equals 16 residues. Germline loops: CDR1 SEHNR, CDR2 FQNEAQ (reference sequence). The CDR3 here is CASSRLAISSYNEQFF. In nucleotides, the CDR3 is TGTGCCAGCAGCCGCCTAGCGATTAGCTCCTACAATGAGCAGTTCTTC.

The rearrangement uses TRBV7-9 and TRBJ2-1; TRBD2 is a possible D gene (6 bases). This CDR3 is 15 amino acids long. Trimming left V 4 bases short and J 5 bases short, with 15 bases between. Germline lookup yields CDR1 SEHNR and CDR2 FQNEAQ (reference sequence). The CDR3 sequence: CASSSRGLSNNEQFF. The CDR3 nucleotides read TGTGCCAGCAGCTCCCGGGGACTTTCAAACAATGAGCAGTTCTTC. The full variable domain, in which reference TRBV7-9 and TRBJ2-1 provide the parts outside the CDR3, is DTGVSQNPRHKITKRGQNVTFRCDPISEHNRLYWYRQTLGQGPEFLTYFQNEAQLEKSRLLSDRFSAERPKGSFSTLEIQRTEQGDSAMYLCASSSRGLSNNEQFFGPGTRLTVL.

The chain carries TRBV27 and TRBJ2-7; TRBD2 matches at 9 bases. Germline CDR1 reads MNHEY; CDR2 reads SMNVEV (reference sequence). The CDR3 sequence is 19 residues long. Germline trimming cut 5 bases from V and 4 bases from J; bases unmatched to any gene: 21. CDR3 in DNA: TGTGCCAGCAGTATCCTCGGGACCCCACTAGCGGGCCAGTTATACGAGCAGTACTTC. It is translated as CASSILGTPLAGQLYEQYF.

The CDR3 loop reads CASSGRTGPNTGELFF. The DNA for the CDR3 is TGTGCCAGCAGTGGCAGGACAGGGCCGAACACCGGGGAGCTGTTTTTT. The chain is built from TRBV7-3 and TRBJ2-2, with 8 bases fitting TRBD1. Germline lookup yields CDR1 SGHTA and CDR2 FQGTGA. With 6 bases clipped from V and 0 bases from J, the junction kept 6 bases outside the gene matches. The CDR3 is 16 amino acids.

The CDR3 DNA reads TGTGCCAGCAGTCCTCTAGCGGGCGGTATTCACGAGCAGTACTTC. As protein: CASSPLAGGIHEQYF. The gene calls are TRBV6-5 and TRBJ2-7, with 8 bases matching TRBD2. The V and J ends lost 5 bases and 5 bases, in that order; junction bases with no gene match: 11. The CDR3 contains 15 residues. Germline CDR1 is MNHEY and CDR2 is SVGAGI.

This chain links TRBV4-1 with TRBJ2-1; the D gene is possibly TRBD1 (5 bases). V was trimmed by 0 bases and J by 6 bases, leaving 12 bases between them. CDR1 and CDR2 from the germline V gene are MGHRA and YSYEKL. The CDR3 runs 15 residues. This chain's CDR3 is CASSQETRVSNEQFF. The CDR3 nucleotides read TGCGCCAGCAGCCAAGAGACCAGGGTATCCAATGAGCAGTTCTTC.

The rearrangement joins TRBV6-5 to TRBJ1-3; possibly TRBD1 for D (6 bases). The CDR3 is 14 residues long. V was pared by 7 bases and J by 4 bases, with 14 bases between. Germline V CDR1 and CDR2: MNHEY, SVGAGI. CDR3 DNA sequence: TGTGCCAGCATGAAGGGGGGGCCCGGAAACACCATATATTTT. It is translated as CASMKGGPGNTIYF.

V usage is TRBV27 and J usage is TRBJ1-6, with 9 nucleotides matching TRBD1. Germline-derived CDR1 and CDR2 are MNHEY and SMNVEV (reference sequence). V gave up 8 bases and J gave up 13 bases; unmatched junction bases: 12. This CDR3 comprises 14 residues. The CDR3 region is CASAFPGQGSPLHF. CDR3 DNA: TGTGCCAGCGCTTTTCCGGGACAGGGTTCCCCCCTCCACTTT.